The 19 T cell receptor beta chains presented below share a single source sample, sequenced in a study of T cell changes during pregnancy in multiple sclerosis. Profiled with immunoSEQ multiplex PCR; TCRdb holds only in-frame clones, not every one. The sample contains about 40,000 clones, 80% to 90% of which appear only once. This specimen consisted of peripheral blood, obtained in the first trimester of pregnancy. The receptors stem from a female donor in good health, enrolled as a control in a pregnancy study.

The chain employs TRBV19 and TRBJ1-1; D is unclear. V was clipped by 5 bases and J by 6 bases, with 19 bases between them. The CDR3 totals 15 residues. Germline V lookup: CDR1 LNHDA, CDR2 SQIVND (reference sequence). CDR3 residues: CASSPPPRWQPEAFF. DNA of the CDR3: TGTGCCAGTAGTCCACCCCCTAGGTGGCAGCCTGAAGCTTTCTTT.

The rearrangement links TRBV28 to TRBJ1-5; possibly TRBD1 for D (5 bases). V gave up 2 bases and J gave up 5 bases, with 10 bases separating them. This CDR3 region has 14 residues. Germline values: CDR1 MDHEN, CDR2 SYDVKM. This CDR3 is CASSLLRVDQPQHF. DNA of the CDR3: TGTGCCAGCAGTTTACTCAGGGTTGATCAGCCCCAGCATTTT.

This clone was recorded once. The rearrangement uses TRBV9 and TRBJ1-1; tentative D call: TRBD1 (5 bases). Trimming stripped 4 bases from V and 6 bases from J, with 16 bases between. Looked up from germline, CDR1 is SGDLS and CDR2 is YYNGEE. This CDR3 has 14 amino acids. The CDR3 nucleotides are TGTGCCAGCAGCACGGGGCGGGATGAGCCTGAAGCTTTCTTT. This sequence encodes CASSTGRDEPEAFF.

The chain couples TRBV10-2 to TRBJ1-2; 7 nucleotides agree with TRBD1. This CDR3 has 13 residues. From germline, CDR1 is WSHSY and CDR2 SAAADI. Germline trimming cut 11 bases from V and 4 bases from J; bases unmatched to any gene: 10. The DNA of the CDR3 is TGCGCCGCCACTTCGGACAGGAGCTATGGCTACACCTTC. It encodes CAATSDRSYGYTF.

This sequence joins TRBV7-6 and TRBJ2-7, with 8 bases fitting TRBD2. V gave up 5 bases and J gave up 7 bases; unmatched junction bases: 13. CDR1 SGHVS and CDR2 FNYEAQ come from the germline V gene. CDR3 length: 15 amino acids. The CDR3 spells CASSNGRGSGGEQYF. For the CDR3, the DNA is TGTGCCAGCAGCAATGGGCGAGGCTCGGGGGGGGAGCAGTACTTC.

The chain recombines TRBV4-2 with TRBJ2-3; TRBD2 agrees at 10 bases. Trimming at V came to 5 bases and at J to 6 bases, leaving 14 bases not matched to a gene. This CDR3 is 17 amino acids long. CDR1 and CDR2 (germline): LGHNA, YNFKEQ. CDR3 nucleotides: TGTGCCAGCAGCTCCCAAGAGGCTAGCGGGGGAGCGGATACGCAGTATTTT. This codes for CASSSQEASGGADTQYF.

This clone has more than one count but fewer than ten. The chain employs TRBV27 and TRBJ1-2, with a tentative D call TRBD1 (5 bases). Trimming stripped 6 bases from V and 3 bases from J, with 11 bases between. Per the germline V gene, CDR1 is MNHEY and CDR2 is SMNVEV (reference sequence). This CDR3 is built from 13 residues. The CDR3, as DNA: TGTGCCAGCAGAGCACAGGCTTACTATGGCTACACCTTC. Translated: CASRAQAYYGYTF.

The chain joins TRBV14 to TRBJ1-5, with 7 bases matching TRBD1. The CDR3 is 17 amino acids. V shed 4 bases, J shed 9 bases, and the junction held 18 bases outside the gene matches. CDR1 SGHDN and CDR2 FVKESK come from the germline V gene. CDR3 in amino acids: CASSLRTLQGSTGPQHF. The CDR3 bases are TGTGCCAGCAGCCTAAGGACTTTACAGGGGAGTACGGGGCCCCAGCATTTT.

This chain joins TRBV11-3 and TRBJ2-2; D might be TRBD1 (6 bases). The CDR3 has 16 residues. V was pared by 5 bases and J by 0 bases, with 13 bases between. From germline, CDR1 is SGHNT and CDR2 YENEEA. In DNA form, the CDR3 reads TGTGCCAGCAGCCCACCCGACAGGACGAACACCGGGGAGCTGTTTTTT. Its protein is CASSPPDRTNTGELFF.

The chain is built from TRBV7-3 and TRBJ1-1; 11 positions agree with TRBD1. V lost 5 bases to trimming and J lost 0 bases; unmatched junction nucleotides: 8. Looked up from germline, CDR1 is SGHTA and CDR2 is FQGTGA. The CDR3 spans 17 residues. CDR3 nucleotide sequence: TGTGCCAGCAGCGAAGGGGACAGGGGGTTTATGAACACTGAAGCTTTCTTT. It is translated as CASSEGDRGFMNTEAFF.

This clone was observed a single time. The J gene is TRBJ2-3, the V gene TRBV28; maybe TRBD2 (5 bases). With 3 bases removed from V and 3 bases from J, the gap between germline ends came to 25 bases. Germline CDR1 MDHEN, CDR2 SYDVKM. This CDR3 has 19 amino acids. The CDR3 protein is CASSFPLGIGEGLTDTQYF. CDR3 in DNA: TGTGCCAGCAGTTTTCCCCTCGGGATCGGGGAAGGGTTGACAGATACGCAGTATTTT.

V is TRBV18 and J is TRBJ1-1; D might be TRBD1 (6 bases). Trimming removed 3 bases at V and 1 base at J, with 15 bases between. The germline V gene has CDR1 KGHSH and CDR2 LQKENI. The CDR3 contains 16 residues. CDR3 in amino acids: CASSPLLQGGNTEAFF. Here the CDR3 DNA reads TGTGCCAGCTCACCGCTTCTACAGGGTGGGAACACTGAAGCTTTCTTT.

V usage is TRBV25-1 and J usage is TRBJ2-2, with a tentative D call TRBD2 (5 bases). This CDR3 contains 16 residues. V lost 3 bases, J lost 2 bases, and 13 bases lay in between. Germline V gene sequence: CDR1 MGHDK, CDR2 SYGVNS. The CDR3, as DNA: TGTGCCAGCAGTGACTTTCGCGGGTTTAACACCGGGGAGCTGTTTTTT. The encoded protein is CASSDFRGFNTGELFF.

This clone was counted a single time. The CDR3 region is CASSPGLEQTQYF. The CDR3 bases are TGTGCCAGCAGCCCAGGACTAGAGCAGACCCAGTACTTC. The chain combines TRBV7-9 with TRBJ2-5; 7 bases match TRBD2. Germline CDR1 SEHNR, CDR2 FQNEAQ (reference sequence). The CDR3 sequence is 13 residues long. With 5 bases clipped from V and 6 bases from J, the junction kept 6 bases outside the gene matches.

This chain connects TRBV7-8 to TRBJ1-5; D ambiguous. CDR3 length: 17 residues. Trimming removed 1 base at V and 0 bases at J, with 13 bases between. Germline CDR1 is SGHVS and CDR2 is FQNEAQ. CDR3 DNA: TGTGCCAGCAGCTTAGAATCACGGGGTTATAGCAATCAGCCCCAGCATTTT. This translates into CASSLESRGYSNQPQHF.

J is TRBJ2-7 and V is TRBV7-2, with 8 bases identical to TRBD1. The CDR3 sequence is 15 residues long. Germline loops: CDR1 SGHTA, CDR2 FQGNSA. J gave up 3 bases and V 1 base, and 5 bases lay outside the gene matches. The CDR3 protein is CASSLDQGAIYEQYF. The CDR3 DNA reads as TGTGCCAGCAGCTTAGATCAGGGGGCCATCTACGAGCAGTACTTC.

The rearrangement links TRBV18 to TRBJ1-1, with TRBD1 as a possible D gene (5 bases). The CDR3 consists of 13 residues. The V end was cut by 1 base, the J end by 5 bases, with 8 bases between. CDR1 and CDR2 (germline): KGHSH, LQKENI. The CDR3 coding sequence is TGTGCCAGCTCACCACAGGGGCGGACTGAAGCTTTCTTT. Translated: CASSPQGRTEAFF.

V gene TRBV30 combines with J gene TRBJ1-2; D gene ambiguous. The CDR3 consists of 13 residues. In germline, CDR1 is GTSNPN, CDR2 SVGIG (reference sequence). Trimming shortened V by 5 bases and J by 7 bases, and 17 bases separated the two germline ends. The CDR3 region is CAWGGGPVSGYTF. CDR3 in DNA: TGTGCCTGGGGTGGCGGCCCTGTCAGTGGCTACACCTTC.

The chain couples TRBV29-1 to TRBJ1-1, with a possible D match to TRBD1 (6 bases). CDR1 is SQVTM, CDR2 ANQGSEA, per germline. Trimming pared 8 bases from V and 7 bases from J, leaving 20 bases between. CDR3 length: 13 amino acids. The CDR3 is CSCLWGGDNEAFF. Here the CDR3 DNA reads TGCAGCTGTTTGTGGGGGGGCGATAATGAAGCTTTCTTT.